The clone carrying this TCR beta chain was recorded only once. Its antigen remains unknown. The data were produced by immunoSEQ multiplex PCR, yet TCRdb's version contains in-frame clones alone and is incomplete. Of 110,000 to 150,000 clones listed, 93% are singletons. Germline V CDR1 and CDR2: SGHNT, YENEEA. Germline trimming cut 5 bases from V and 7 bases from J; bases unmatched to any gene: 6. The CDR3 sequence is 13 residues long. The data were obtained in a study of T cell responses to AZD1222 COVID-19 vaccine. Study-wide points: When two AZD1222 doses had been given, Spike-specific TCR breadth and depth rose. White British donors predominated, females outnumbered males, and clonal diversity was possibly underestimated.

Source: peripheral blood, taken after recovery from COVID-19. This chain uses TRBV11-3 with TRBJ1-1, with TRBD1 identical over 8 bases. The sequence was collected from an adult who had recovered from COVID-19. CDR3 loop: CASSLQGQGEAFF. The CDR3 nucleotides are TGTGCCAGCAGCCTCCAAGGACAGGGTGAAGCTTTCTTT.